The clone carrying this T cell receptor beta chain was picked up one time. This likely comes from a read error, as the CDR3 has no conserved phenylalanine or tryptophan at its end. This record belongs to a study of breast tumors, draining lymph nodes, adjacent tissues. TCRdb passed the multiplex PCR reads through MiXCR, listing each CDR3 protein once. This sample has 60,000 to 75,000 distinct CDR3 sequences, with 45% to 65% found just once. From germline, CDR1 is LNHDA and CDR2 SQIVND (reference sequence). Trimming took 5 bases from V and 9 from J; bases not matched to a gene: 13. The length of the CDR3 is 15 residues.

This sequence was found in a female donor with breast cancer. Some clones in this sample may be carry-over from other donors' samples. This rearrangement joins TRBV19 to TRBJ2-4, with 7 nucleotides matching TRBD1. Material for sequencing was breast tumor tissue. The CDR3 DNA follows: TGTGCCAGTAGTTCCGACAGGGCAGGGTTGAGCATTCAGTACCTC. As protein: CASSSDRAGLSIQYL.